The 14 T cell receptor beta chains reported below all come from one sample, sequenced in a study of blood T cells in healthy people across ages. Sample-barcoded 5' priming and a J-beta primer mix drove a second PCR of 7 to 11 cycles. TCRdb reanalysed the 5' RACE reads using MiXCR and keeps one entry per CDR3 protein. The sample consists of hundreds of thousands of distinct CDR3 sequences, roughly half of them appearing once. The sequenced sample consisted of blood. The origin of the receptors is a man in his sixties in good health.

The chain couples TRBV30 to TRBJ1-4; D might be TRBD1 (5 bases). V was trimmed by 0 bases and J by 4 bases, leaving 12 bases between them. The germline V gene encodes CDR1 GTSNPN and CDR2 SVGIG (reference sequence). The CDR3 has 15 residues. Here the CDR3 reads CAWSVGTPGNEKLFF. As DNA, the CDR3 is TGTGCCTGGAGTGTAGGGACGCCGGGTAATGAAAAACTGTTTTTT. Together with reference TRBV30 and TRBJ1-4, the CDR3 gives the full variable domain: SQTIHQWPATLVQPVGSPLSLECTVEGTSNPNLYWYRQAAGRGLQLLFYSVGIGQISSEVPQNLSASRPQDRQFILSSKKLLLSDSGFYLCAWSVGTPGNEKLFFGSGTQLSVL.

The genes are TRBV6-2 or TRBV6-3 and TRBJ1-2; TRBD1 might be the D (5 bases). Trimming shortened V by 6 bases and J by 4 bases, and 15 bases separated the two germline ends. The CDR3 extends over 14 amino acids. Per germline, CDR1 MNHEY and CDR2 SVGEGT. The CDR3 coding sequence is TGTGCCAGCAGACCAACTGCAGGGCCCTATGGCTACACCTTC. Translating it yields CASRPTAGPYGYTF.

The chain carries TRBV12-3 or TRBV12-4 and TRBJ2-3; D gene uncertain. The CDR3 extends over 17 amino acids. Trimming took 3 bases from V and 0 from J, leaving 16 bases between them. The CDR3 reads CASSFEAWRASTDTQYF. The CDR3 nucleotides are TGTGCCAGCAGTTTCGAGGCTTGGAGAGCTAGCACAGATACGCAGTATTTT.

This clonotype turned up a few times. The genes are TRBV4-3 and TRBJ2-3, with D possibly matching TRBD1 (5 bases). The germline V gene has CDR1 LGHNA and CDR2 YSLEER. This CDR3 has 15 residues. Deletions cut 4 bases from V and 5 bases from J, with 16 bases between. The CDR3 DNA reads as TGCGCCAGCAGCCTCGACCCCTCTACAGGAGATACGCAGTATTTT. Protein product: CASSLDPSTGDTQYF.

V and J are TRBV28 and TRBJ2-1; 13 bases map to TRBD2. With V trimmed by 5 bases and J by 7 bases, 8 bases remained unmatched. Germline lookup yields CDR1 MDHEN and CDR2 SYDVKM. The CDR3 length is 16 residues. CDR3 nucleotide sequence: TGTGCCAGCAGTGTCCTAACTAGCGGGAGGGAGAATGAGCAGTTCTTC. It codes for CASSVLTSGRENEQFF.

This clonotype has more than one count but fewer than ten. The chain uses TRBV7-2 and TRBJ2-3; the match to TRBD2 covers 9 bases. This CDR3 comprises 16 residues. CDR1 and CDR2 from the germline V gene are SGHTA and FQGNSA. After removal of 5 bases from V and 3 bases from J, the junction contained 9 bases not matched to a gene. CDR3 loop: CASSTRTSALTDTQYF. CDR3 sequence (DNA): TGTGCCAGCAGCACCCGGACTAGCGCCTTAACAGATACGCAGTATTTT.

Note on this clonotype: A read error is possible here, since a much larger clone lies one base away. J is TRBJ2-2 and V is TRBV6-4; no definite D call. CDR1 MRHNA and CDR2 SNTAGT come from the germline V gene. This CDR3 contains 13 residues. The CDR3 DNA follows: TGTGCCGGCAGTGACTCGGACACCGGGGAGCTGTTTTTT. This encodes CAGSDSDTGELFF.

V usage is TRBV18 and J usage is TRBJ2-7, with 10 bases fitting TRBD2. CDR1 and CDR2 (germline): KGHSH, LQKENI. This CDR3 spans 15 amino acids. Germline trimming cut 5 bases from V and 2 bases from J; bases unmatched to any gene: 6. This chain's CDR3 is CASSSLGLATYEQYF. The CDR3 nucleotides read TGTGCCAGCTCAAGTCTGGGACTAGCGACCTACGAGCAGTACTTC. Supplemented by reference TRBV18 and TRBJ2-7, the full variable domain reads NAGVMQNPRHLVRRRGQEARLRCSPMKGHSHVYWYRQLPEEGLKFMVYLQKENIIDESGMPKERFSAEFPKEGPSILRIQQVVRGDSAAYFCASSSLGLATYEQYFGPGTRLTVT.

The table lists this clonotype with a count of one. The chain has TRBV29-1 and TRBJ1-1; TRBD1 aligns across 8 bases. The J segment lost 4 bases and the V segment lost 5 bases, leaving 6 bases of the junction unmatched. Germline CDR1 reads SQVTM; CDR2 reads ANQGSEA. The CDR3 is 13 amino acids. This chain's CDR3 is CSVFPTGATEAFF. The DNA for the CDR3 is TGCAGCGTTTTTCCGACAGGGGCCACTGAAGCTTTCTTT.

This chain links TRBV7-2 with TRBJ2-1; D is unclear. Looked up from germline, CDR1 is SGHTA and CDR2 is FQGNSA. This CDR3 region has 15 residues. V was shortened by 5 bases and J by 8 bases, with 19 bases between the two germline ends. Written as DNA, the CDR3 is TGTGCCAGCAGCCTAGGCGGCTACGTTAAGGATGAGCAGTTCTTC. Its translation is CASSLGGYVKDEQFF.

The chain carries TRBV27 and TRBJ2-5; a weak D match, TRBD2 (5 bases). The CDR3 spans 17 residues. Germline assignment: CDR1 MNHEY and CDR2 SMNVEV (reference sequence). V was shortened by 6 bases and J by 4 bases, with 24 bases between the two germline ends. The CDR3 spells CASSRSSRVQEGETQYF. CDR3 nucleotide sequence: TGTGCCAGCAGCCGATCATCCCGGGTCCAAGAGGGAGAGACCCAGTACTTC.

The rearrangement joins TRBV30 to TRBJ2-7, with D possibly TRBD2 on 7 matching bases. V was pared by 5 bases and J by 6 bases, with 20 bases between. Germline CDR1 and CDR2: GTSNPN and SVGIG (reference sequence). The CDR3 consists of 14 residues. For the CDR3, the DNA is TGTGCCTGGTCAATTGTTGGGGGGGCTGGCGAGCAGTACTTC. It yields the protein CAWSIVGGAGEQYF.

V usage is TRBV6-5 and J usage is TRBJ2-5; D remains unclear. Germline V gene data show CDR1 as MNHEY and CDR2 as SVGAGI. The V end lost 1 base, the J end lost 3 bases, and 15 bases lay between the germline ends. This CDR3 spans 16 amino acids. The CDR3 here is CASSYYDLNSEETQYF. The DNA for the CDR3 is TGTGCCAGCAGTTACTACGACCTCAACTCCGAAGAGACCCAGTACTTC.

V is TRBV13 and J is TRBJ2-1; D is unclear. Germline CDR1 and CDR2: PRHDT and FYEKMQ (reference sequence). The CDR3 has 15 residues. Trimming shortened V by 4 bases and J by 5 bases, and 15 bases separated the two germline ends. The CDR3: CASSSNGGPDNEQFF. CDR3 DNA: TGTGCCAGCAGCTCAAACGGCGGACCCGACAATGAGCAGTTCTTC.